This T cell receptor (beta chain) came from a study of Graves' ophthalmopathy and Graves' hyperthyroidism. The authors enrolled newly diagnosed hyperthyroidism patients aged 18 to 65 with under 2 months' duration. Serum thyroxine and TRAb, along with clinical symptoms, thyroid ultrasound and orbital computed tomography, were what diagnosis relied on. RNA transcripts were the template, and TCR beta CDR3 regions were amplified from them. HTBI primers served in a first-round RT-PCR, which a second-round multiplex PCR followed. TCRdb ran MiXCR on the multiplex PCR reads and lists one entry per CDR3 protein. The sample contains hundreds of thousands of distinct CDR3 sequences, about 20% of which appear only once. CDR1 SEHNR and CDR2 FQNEAQ come from the germline V gene (reference sequence). The CDR3 runs 12 residues. The germline V and J ends were trimmed by 1 base and 5 bases, with 6 bases remaining between them.

This sequence originates from a young woman with stable Graves' hyperthyroidism. Some clones in this sample may be carry-over from other donors' samples. Sequenced input: peripheral blood. The rearrangement joins TRBV7-9 to TRBJ2-7; D gene unclear. In DNA form, the CDR3 reads TGTGCCAGCAGCTTAGTGATTCACGAGCAGTACTTC. This translates into CASSLVIHEQYF.